What follows are 13 T cell receptor beta chains derived from one specimen sequenced in a study of T-cell memory formation after mild COVID-19. Using its own MiXCR run on the 5' RACE reads, TCRdb lists one record per CDR3 protein. The sample contains around 160,000 distinct CDR3 sequences, around 10% of which appear only once. Sequencing used PBMCs or a T cell subset sorted from them (not recorded which). The receptors shown here come from a man aged 18 to 35 who had mild COVID-19 (a few samples of this study predate the infection). Cell type and time point are not known.

This clonotype has a handful of counts. The chain couples TRBV6-2 or TRBV6-3 to TRBJ2-7; 11 nucleotides agree with TRBD1. Germline V gives CDR1 MNHEY, CDR2 SVGEGT. V lost 6 bases to trimming and J lost 4 bases; unmatched junction nucleotides: 8. The CDR3 sequence is 15 residues long. The CDR3 sequence is CASRPGQGARYEQYV. The DNA of the CDR3 is TGTGCCAGCAGACCCGGACAGGGGGCGAGGTACGAGCAGTACGTC.

The chain joins TRBV20-1 to TRBJ2-3, with D possibly being TRBD2 (7 bases). CDR1 and CDR2 (germline): DFQATT, SNEGSKA (reference sequence). Between the trimmed V and J ends, which lost 6 bases and 4 bases, there was a span of 20 bases. CDR3 length: 15 amino acids. The CDR3 coding sequence is TGCAGTGCAGATCGGGGGGCCAGAGGGCCAGATACGCAGTATTTT. This gives the protein CSADRGARGPDTQYF.

This clonotype has more than one count but fewer than ten. The chain recombines TRBV7-9 with TRBJ1-2; D is unclear. CDR1 is SEHNR, CDR2 FQNEAQ, per germline (reference sequence). The CDR3 length is 12 residues. Deletions cut 5 bases from V and 4 bases from J, with 8 bases between. The CDR3 region has the DNA TGTGCCAGCAGCGCGTACAGCTATGGCTACACCTTC. Translation: CASSAYSYGYTF.

The table lists this clonotype with many counts. This chain joins TRBV5-1 and TRBJ2-7; D remains unclear. The CDR3 length is 10 residues. Per germline, CDR1 SGHRS and CDR2 YFSETQ. V shed 1 base and J shed 4 bases, with 0 bases lying between them. The CDR3 loop reads CASSLYEQYV. CDR3 sequence (DNA): TGCGCCAGCAGCTTGTACGAGCAGTACGTC.

This clonotype was picked up a small number of times. This chain joins TRBV4-2 and TRBJ2-2; 8 bases are a match to TRBD1. The CDR3 has 16 amino acids. The ends lost 5 bases at V and 4 bases at J; junction bases unmatched: 9. Germline V CDR1 and CDR2: LGHNA, YNFKEQ. The CDR3 loop is CASSYTGGRITGELFF. CDR3 sequence (DNA): TGTGCCAGCAGCTACACAGGGGGTCGTATCACCGGGGAGCTGTTTTTT.

The J gene is TRBJ1-1, the V gene TRBV7-2, with unresolved D. Germline lookup yields CDR1 SGHTA and CDR2 FQGNSA. The CDR3 consists of 14 residues. V was shortened by 2 bases and J by 0 bases, with 7 bases between the two germline ends. The CDR3 protein is CASSLYTMNTEAFF. DNA for the CDR3: TGTGCCAGCAGCTTATATACTATGAACACTGAAGCTTTCTTT.

The J gene is TRBJ2-1, the V gene TRBV20-1, with TRBD2 matching 14 bases. The CDR3 consists of 17 residues. The germline V gene encodes CDR1 DFQATT and CDR2 SNEGSKA (reference sequence). V gave up 1 base and J gave up 2 bases; unmatched junction bases: 4. CDR3 protein: CSARGGTSGGTYNEQFF. The CDR3 region has the DNA TGCAGTGCTAGAGGAGGGACTAGCGGGGGCACCTACAATGAGCAGTTCTTC.

There are a few counts of this clonotype. V and J are TRBV6-5 and TRBJ1-1, with TRBD1 as a possible D gene (5 bases). The CDR3 contains 14 residues. Germline-derived CDR1 and CDR2 are MNHEY and SVGAGI. V was clipped by 5 bases and J by 1 base, with 11 bases between them. Here the CDR3 DNA reads TGTGCCAGCAGTCGGACACCTACGAACACTGAAGCTTTCTTT. Translating gives CASSRTPTNTEAFF.

This clonotype was counted only a few times. The chain has TRBV6-6 and TRBJ2-3; D is unclear. The germline V gene encodes CDR1 MNHNY and CDR2 SVGAGI (reference sequence). The CDR3 is 17 residues long. V dropped 4 bases and J dropped 1 base, with 18 bases sitting between them. In DNA, the CDR3 is TGTGCCAGCAGTTCGAAGGGTTCGGTACGGGGCACAGATACGCAGTATTTT. It codes for CASSSKGSVRGTDTQYF.

This clonotype was picked up a small number of times. The chain carries TRBV2 and TRBJ2-7; possible D gene TRBD1, 6 bases. V was pared by 0 bases and J by 8 bases, with 8 bases between. The CDR3 runs 12 residues. Looked up from germline, CDR1 is SNHLY and CDR2 is FYNNEI. The DNA of the CDR3 is TGTGCCAGCAGTGAAGCTCGGGACAAGCAGTACTTC. It translates to CASSEARDKQYF.

The chain links TRBV7-8 to TRBJ1-5, with a weak D call TRBD1 (6 bases). CDR3 length: 16 amino acids. Germline CDR1 SGHVS, CDR2 FQNEAQ. The V gene lost 3 bases and the J gene lost 0 bases, with 12 bases spanning the gap. The CDR3 region has the DNA TGTGCCAGCAGCTTGGGGGCGGGAAATAGCAATCAGCCCCAGCATTTT. This gives the protein CASSLGAGNSNQPQHF.

This clonotype was counted many times. The J gene is TRBJ2-5, the V gene TRBV6-2 or TRBV6-3; 7 positions match TRBD2. Per germline, CDR1 MNHEY and CDR2 SVGEGT. The CDR3 has 14 residues. Trimming at V came to 5 bases and at J to 5 bases, leaving 8 bases not matched to a gene. The CDR3 here is CASSLAGREETQYF. DNA for the CDR3: TGTGCCAGCAGTCTCGCCGGGCGGGAGGAGACCCAGTACTTC.

This clonotype was recorded a few times. V is TRBV5-1 and J is TRBJ1-1; 9 nucleotides align to TRBD1. The CDR3 length is 17 residues. Losses at the gene ends were 0 bases for V and 3 bases for J; bases not matched to a gene: 9. Germline CDR1 SGHRS, CDR2 YFSETQ. CDR3 DNA: TGCGCCAGCAGCTTGGCCGGGACAGGGTCGTTGGACACTGAAGCTTTCTTT. This codes for CASSLAGTGSLDTEAFF. Looking up the rest from reference TRBV5-1 and TRBJ1-1 gives the full variable domain: KAGVTQTPRYLIKTRGQQVTLSCSPISGHRSVSWYQQTPGQGLQFLFEYFSETQRNKGNFPGRFSGRQFSNSRSEMNVSTLELGDSALYLCASSLAGTGSLDTEAFFGQGTRLTVV.